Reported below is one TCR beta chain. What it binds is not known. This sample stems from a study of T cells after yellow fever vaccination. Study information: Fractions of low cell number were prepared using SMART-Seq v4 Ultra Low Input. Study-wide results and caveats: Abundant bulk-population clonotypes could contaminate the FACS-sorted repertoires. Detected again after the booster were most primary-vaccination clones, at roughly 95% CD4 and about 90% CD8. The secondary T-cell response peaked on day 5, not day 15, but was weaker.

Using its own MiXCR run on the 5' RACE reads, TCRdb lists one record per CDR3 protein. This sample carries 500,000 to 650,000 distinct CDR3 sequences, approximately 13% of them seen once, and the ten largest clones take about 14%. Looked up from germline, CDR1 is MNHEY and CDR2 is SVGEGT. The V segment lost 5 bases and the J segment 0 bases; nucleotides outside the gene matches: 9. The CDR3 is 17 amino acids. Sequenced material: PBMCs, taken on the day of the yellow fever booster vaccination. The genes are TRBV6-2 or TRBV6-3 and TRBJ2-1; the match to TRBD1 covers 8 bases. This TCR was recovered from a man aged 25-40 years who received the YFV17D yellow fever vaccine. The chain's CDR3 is CASSRTGLGSSYNEQFF. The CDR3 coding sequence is TGTGCCAGCAGTCGGACAGGGCTGGGGAGCTCCTACAATGAGCAGTTCTTC.